The entry below describes one T cell receptor (beta chain). The antigen remains undetermined. Cycle 7 day 1, cycle 4 day 1, and baseline were the timepoints at which blood was sampled. The sample originates from a study of OX40 agonist ivuxolimab in advanced cancers. Background on the study: Every patient in dose escalation had hepatocellular carcinoma, melanoma, renal cell or head and neck cancer.

The repertoire was sequenced with immunoSEQ multiplex PCR; TCRdb's copy has only in-frame clones and lacks some. The sample lists fewer than 80,000 clones, roughly 80% occurring once. Study observations and caveats: Low normalized T-cell clonal expansion also characterized some of the nonresponders. The expanded peripheral T cells' antigen specificity was not determined.

The CDR3 has 13 residues. From germline, CDR1 is SGHAT and CDR2 FQNNGV. Trimming cost V 2 bases and J 5 bases; bases outside gene matches: 1. The sample was CD4+ or CD8+ T cells sorted from blood, taken in a trial of the OX40 agonist ivuxolimab. This receptor was obtained from an adult with an advanced solid tumor such as melanoma, head and neck, liver or kidney cancer. The chain is built from TRBV11-2 and TRBJ2-3; TRBD2 aligns across 7 bases. In DNA form, the CDR3 reads TGTGCCAGCAGCTTACCGGGGGGAGATACGCAGTATTTT. Its protein is CASSLPGGDTQYF.